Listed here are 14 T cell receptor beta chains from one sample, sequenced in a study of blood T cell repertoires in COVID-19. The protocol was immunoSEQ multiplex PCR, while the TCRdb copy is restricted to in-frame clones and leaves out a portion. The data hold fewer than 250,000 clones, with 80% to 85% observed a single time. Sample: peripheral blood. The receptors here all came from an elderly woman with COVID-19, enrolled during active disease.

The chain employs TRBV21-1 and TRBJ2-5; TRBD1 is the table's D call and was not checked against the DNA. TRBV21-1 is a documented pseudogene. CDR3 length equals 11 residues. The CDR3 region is CASGRVQTQYF. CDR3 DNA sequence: TGTGCCTCGGGCAGGGTGCAGACCCAGTACTTC.

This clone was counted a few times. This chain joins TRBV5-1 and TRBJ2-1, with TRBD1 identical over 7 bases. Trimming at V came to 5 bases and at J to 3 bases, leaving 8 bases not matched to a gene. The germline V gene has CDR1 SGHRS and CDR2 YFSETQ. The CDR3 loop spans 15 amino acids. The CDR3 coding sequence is TGCGCCAGCAGTGAGTTAGGGGGCAGCTACAATGAGCAGTTCTTC. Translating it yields CASSELGGSYNEQFF.

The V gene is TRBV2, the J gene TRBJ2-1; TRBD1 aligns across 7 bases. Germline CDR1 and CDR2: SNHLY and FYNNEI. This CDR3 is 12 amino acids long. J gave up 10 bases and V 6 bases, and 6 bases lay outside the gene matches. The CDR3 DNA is TGTGCCAGCAGGGACAGGTCGCGAGAGCAGTTCTTC. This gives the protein CASRDRSREQFF.

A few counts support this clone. The CDR3 region has the DNA TGTGCCAGCAGTCAACAACCGGGTTCTTATGGCTACACCTTC. Translating gives CASSQQPGSYGYTF. The chain employs TRBV28 and TRBJ1-2; D remains unclear. Trimming shortened V by 5 bases and J by 5 bases, and 15 bases separated the two germline ends. The germline CDR1 and CDR2 sequences are MDHEN and SYDVKM. CDR3 length equals 14 residues.

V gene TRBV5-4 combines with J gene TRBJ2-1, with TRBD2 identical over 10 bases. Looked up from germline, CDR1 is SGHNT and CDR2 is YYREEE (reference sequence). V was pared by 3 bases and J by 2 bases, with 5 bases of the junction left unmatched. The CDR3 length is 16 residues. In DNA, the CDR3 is TGTGCCAGCAGCTCCCCAAGCGGGGGGGCCTACAATGAGCAGTTCTTC. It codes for CASSSPSGGAYNEQFF.

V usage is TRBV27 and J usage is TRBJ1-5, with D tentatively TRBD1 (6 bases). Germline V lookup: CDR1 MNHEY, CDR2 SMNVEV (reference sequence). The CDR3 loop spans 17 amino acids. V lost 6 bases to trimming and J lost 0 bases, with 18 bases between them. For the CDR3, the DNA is TGTGCCAGCAGCCCGGGACAAAAACTCCATAGCAATCAGCCCCAGCATTTT. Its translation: CASSPGQKLHSNQPQHF.

This CDR3 is CASRRTGATREGEQFF. DNA for the CDR3: TGTGCCAGCAGGCGTACAGGGGCCACTCGGGAAGGAGAGCAGTTCTTC. The rearrangement uses TRBV7-3 and TRBJ2-1; the match to TRBD1 covers 7 bases. The germline V gene has CDR1 SGHTA and CDR2 FQGTGA. V gave up 6 bases and J gave up 10 bases; unmatched junction bases: 18. This CDR3 spans 16 amino acids.

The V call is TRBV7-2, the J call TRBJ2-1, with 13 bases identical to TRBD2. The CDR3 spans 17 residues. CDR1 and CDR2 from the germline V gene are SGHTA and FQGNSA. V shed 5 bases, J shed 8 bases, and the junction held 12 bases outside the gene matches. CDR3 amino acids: CASSPTSGGARRDEQFF. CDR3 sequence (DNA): TGTGCCAGCAGCCCCACTAGCGGGGGGGCCCGGAGGGATGAGCAGTTCTTC.

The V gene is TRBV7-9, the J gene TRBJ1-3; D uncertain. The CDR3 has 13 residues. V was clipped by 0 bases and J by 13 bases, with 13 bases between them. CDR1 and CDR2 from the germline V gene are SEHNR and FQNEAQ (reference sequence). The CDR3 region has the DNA TGTGCCAGCAGCTTAGCATCGGTCAGGCAGATATATTTT. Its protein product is CASSLASVRQIYF.

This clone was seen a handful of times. As DNA, the CDR3 is TGTGCCAGCAGCCAAGACACGGGACAAGGGATCCCCCTCCACTTT. Amino acids: CASSQDTGQGIPLHF. The gene calls are TRBV3-1 (or the pseudogene TRBV3-2) and TRBJ1-6; tentative D call: TRBD1 (6 bases). This CDR3 is built from 15 residues. The V end was cut by 0 bases, the J end by 13 bases, with 16 bases between. Germline CDR1 is LGHDT and CDR2 is YNNKEL (reference sequence).

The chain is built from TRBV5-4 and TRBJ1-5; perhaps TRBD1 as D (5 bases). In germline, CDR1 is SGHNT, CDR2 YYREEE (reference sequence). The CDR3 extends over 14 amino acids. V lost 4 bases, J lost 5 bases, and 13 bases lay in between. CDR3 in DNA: TGTGCCAGCAGCCGCGGGGGGTTCGATCAGCCCCAGCATTTT. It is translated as CASSRGGFDQPQHF.

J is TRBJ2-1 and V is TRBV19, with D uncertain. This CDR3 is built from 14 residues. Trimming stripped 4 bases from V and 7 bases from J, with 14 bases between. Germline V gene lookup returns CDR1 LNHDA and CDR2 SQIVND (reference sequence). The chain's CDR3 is CASSTAPAENEQFF. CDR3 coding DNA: TGTGCCAGTAGTACGGCCCCGGCGGAGAATGAGCAGTTCTTC.

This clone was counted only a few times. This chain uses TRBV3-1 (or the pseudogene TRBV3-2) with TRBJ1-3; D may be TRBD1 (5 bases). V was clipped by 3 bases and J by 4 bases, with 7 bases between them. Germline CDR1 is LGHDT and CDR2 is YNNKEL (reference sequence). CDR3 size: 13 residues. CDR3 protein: CASSQGGGNTIYF. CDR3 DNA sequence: TGTGCCAGCAGCCAGGGGGGGGGAAACACCATATATTTT.

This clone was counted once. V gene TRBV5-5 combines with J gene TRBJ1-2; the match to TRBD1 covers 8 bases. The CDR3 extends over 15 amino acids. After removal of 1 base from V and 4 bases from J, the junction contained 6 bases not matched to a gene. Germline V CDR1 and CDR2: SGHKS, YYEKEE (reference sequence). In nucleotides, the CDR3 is TGTGCCAGCAGCTTGAGGGACAGGATGATCTATGGCTACACCTTC. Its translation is CASSLRDRMIYGYTF.